The rows below give T cell receptor beta chains drawn from one sample of a study of OX40 agonist ivuxolimab in advanced cancers. Assay used: immunoSEQ multiplex PCR; TCRdb lists only in-frame clones, some missing. The table shows under 25,000 clones, with roughly 80% occurring only once. The input for sequencing was CD4+ or CD8+ T cells sorted from blood, taken in a trial of the OX40 agonist ivuxolimab. Receptors originate from an adult with an advanced solid tumor such as melanoma, head and neck, liver or kidney cancer. The CDR3 runs from the conserved cysteine through the conserved F or W. The D gene is left open where the match is weak. For some rows the clone size is stated as once, few or many, or as a class when expanded; others skip it.

len: 16
d_gene: TRBD2
j_gene: TRBJ2-1
abundance: -
v_gene: TRBV9
CDR3nt: TGTGCCAGCAGCGTAGGAGGAGCGGGAGCGGAGCGTGAGCAGTTCTTC
CDR3aa: CASSVGGAGAEREQFF

len: 14
d_gene: -
j_gene: TRBJ1-1
abundance: few
v_gene: TRBV19
CDR3nt: TGTGCCAGTACTGCAGGGCCCATGAACACTGAAGCTTTCTTT
CDR3aa: CASTAGPMNTEAFF

len: 14
d_gene: -
j_gene: TRBJ2-1
abundance: -
v_gene: TRBV6-5
CDR3nt: TGTGCCAGCAGTGAACAGGGTTGGGGCAATGAGCAGTTCTTC
CDR3aa: CASSEQGWGNEQFF

len: 14
d_gene: TRBD1
j_gene: TRBJ2-7
abundance: -
v_gene: TRBV4-1
CDR3nt: TGCGCCAGCAGCTTAGGACAGGGTAGCTACGAGCAGTACTTC
CDR3aa: CASSLGQGSYEQYF

len: 15
d_gene: TRBD1
j_gene: TRBJ1-2
abundance: -
v_gene: TRBV27
CDR3nt: TGTGCCAGCAGTAGACAGGGGGGAATTCACTATGGCTACACCTTC
CDR3aa: CASSRQGGIHYGYTF

len: 15
d_gene: TRBD2
j_gene: TRBJ2-1
abundance: -
v_gene: TRBV6-1
CDR3nt: TGTGCCAGCAAGGTAACTAGCGGGAGGGCCAATGAGCAGTTCTTC
CDR3aa: CASKVTSGRANEQFF

len: 13
d_gene: -
j_gene: TRBJ2-7
abundance: -
v_gene: TRBV6-6
CDR3nt: TGTGCCAGCAGTACCAGGGGAGCCTACGAGCAGTACTTC
CDR3aa: CASSTRGAYEQYF

len: 13
d_gene: -
j_gene: TRBJ2-7
abundance: -
v_gene: TRBV7-2
CDR3nt: TGTGCCAGCAGCTTAGCGGGAGATTACGAGCAGTACTTC
CDR3aa: CASSLAGDYEQYF

len: 16
d_gene: -
j_gene: TRBJ1-5
abundance: -
v_gene: TRBV11-3
CDR3nt: TGTGCCAGCAGCTTAACAGGTGAGGAACCCCATCAGCCCCAGCATTTT
CDR3aa: CASSLTGEEPHQPQHF

len: 16
d_gene: -
j_gene: TRBJ1-1
abundance: medium-sized
v_gene: TRBV19
CDR3nt: TGTGCCAGTAGACAGGGAATGGTCTTTGTGGACACTGAAGCTTTCTTT
CDR3aa: CASRQGMVFVDTEAFF